This TCR beta chain came from a study of shared clonotypes between healthy human individuals. Overall study findings and caveats: Naive CD4 clonotypes overlapped across several donors at approximately 4.5%.

The CDR3 spans 14 residues. Germline assignment: CDR1 MNHEY and CDR2 SVGAGI. V was pared by 5 bases and J by 0 bases, with 10 bases between. Some clones are missing from TCRdb's copy, which holds only in-frame ones; the method was immunoSEQ multiplex PCR. The sample holds roughly 400,000 clones, 90% to 98% seen once. With regard to this clone: Its matching antigen is unknown.

V gene TRBV6-5 combines with J gene TRBJ1-1; D uncertain. The receptor comes from a man aged 25-40 years in good health. Input material: memory CD8+ T cells sorted from blood. Subset indicated: CD45RO+ cells pooled with CCR7-negative TemRA cells. DNA for the CDR3: TGTGCCAGCAGTCCTGGCCCGATGAACACTGAAGCTTTCTTT. It translates to CASSPGPMNTEAFF.